This T cell receptor (beta chain) was recovered during a study of shared clonotypes between healthy human individuals. Overall study: There were three CD4 naive, three CD4 memory, two CD8 naive and one CD8 memory plates per donor. Study-level points and caveats: Clonotype sharing among donors likely depends on sequencing depth.

A note on this clone: Its antigen is undetermined.

Genomic DNA (from each subset) was split evenly across several immunoSEQ plates. How the authors handled the data: As immunoSEQ supplied junction-only sequences (without quality scores), filtering differed. Produced via immunoSEQ multiplex PCR; TCRdb's table is partial and in-frame only. V, J and clone size are those of that table, while D and trimming were read from the DNA. The sample yields about 670,000 clones, about two thirds seen once. The sequence was collected from a young woman in good health. The sequenced sample was memory CD4+ T cells sorted from blood. Stated subset: CD45RA-negative fraction.

CDR3 bases: TGTGCCAGCAGCGCACGGGAGAAGAGCTCCTACGAGCAGTACTTC. This sequence encodes CASSAREKSSYEQYF. The V and J genes are TRBV5-8 and TRBJ2-7, with D maybe TRBD2 (6 bases). The CDR3 sequence is 15 residues long. V gave up 4 bases and J gave up 0 bases, with 14 bases separating them. Germline V gene lookup returns CDR1 SGHTS and CDR2 YDEGEE.